The TCR beta chain described here comes from a study of cytomegalovirus exposure and HLA in healthy donors. With respect to this clone: No antigen is known for it.

General observations from the study: Reports indicate that TCR beta sequences accurately predicted the HLA-A and HLA-B alleles of most subjects.

V was cut by 3 bases and J by 5 bases, with 29 bases left in between. Germline V CDR1 and CDR2: MNHEY, SMNVEV (reference sequence). The CDR3 extends over 19 amino acids. A multiplex PCR was run with 60 Vbeta primers and 13 Jbeta primers. Repertoires were generated with immunoSEQ multiplex PCR, while TCRdb's copy carries only in-frame clones and drops some. This table holds over 100,000 clones, roughly 71% found once. The chain couples TRBV27 to TRBJ2-7; weak D call: TRBD2 (5 bases). The origin of this receptor is a woman in her 40s in good health and CMV-seronegative. Sample: PBMCs. CDR3 amino acids: CASSLTPQFSPPTGDEQYF. CDR3 bases: TGTGCCAGCAGTTTGACCCCCCAGTTCAGTCCCCCCACCGGGGACGAGCAGTACTTC.